This record looks at one TCR beta chain sequence and its context. This clone was observed a few times. What antigen it recognizes has not been identified. The record has no base qualities; no much larger clone is one base away. The immunoSEQ Assay, a bias-controlled multiplex PCR, was used to amplify TCRbeta CDR3 regions from genomic DNA. Per the original workflow: The number of nucleated cells in each sample was estimated by amplification of reference gene primers within the assay. To quantify the absolute abundance of each unique TCRbeta CDR3 rearrangement, sequence reads were collapsed and filtered. For each sample, productive Simpson clonality was calculated as the square root of Simpson's diversity index over productive rearrangements. TCRdb limited this immuneACCESS table to in-frame rearrangements with V and J called. A share of clones is missing; checked studies link under half to unresolved V genes, and the rest is unexplained. That table is the source of V, J and clone size, and D and trimming were worked out from the DNA. This sample lists 70,000 to 85,000 clones; roughly four fifths were detected once. Less than 11% of the sample is in the top ten clones.

The sample is drawn from a study of blood T cell repertoires in COVID-19 (TCRdb year 2020). Regarding the study in general: The collaborator samples originated in the United States, Italy and Spain and spanned the acute and convalescent phases of COVID-19. The prospective study material was composed of cDNA or gDNA derived from T cells, B-cell-depleted T cells, or PBMCs. The dataset comprised deeply sampled blood TCRbeta repertoires from subjects exposed to, actively infected with, or recovered from COVID-19. The repertoires were released in a freely available public database intended as a resource for research on the immune response to SARS-CoV-2. The samples were drawn from two sources: the first 160 participants of the ongoing ImmuneRACE study, and about 1,300 subjects contributed by 6 global collaborators. A de-identified subject ID, COVID-19 status, age in years and sex were almost always included in the sample metadata. HLA class I and class II types, where available, came from metadata supplied by the sample provider rather than from assay-based typing.

V gives up 8 bases and J gives up 3 bases, and the segment between their germline ends measures 12 bases. The CDR3 sequence holds 13 residues, the cysteine and phenylalanine included. Only CDR3 DNA remains: 39 bases, in frame from the first base. Based on the germline V gene, the CDR1 and CDR2 sequences are MNHEY and SVGAGI. What the study reported, not specific to this receptor: The quantity of clinical and demographic metadata differed by source and by participant and was supplied without curation.

Whole blood was collected in K2EDTA tubes by collaborating institutions according to the institutions' own protocols. For TCRbeta analysis, collaborators shipped samples in one of three forms: frozen whole blood, isolated PBMCs, or DNA extracted from either of those sample types. Here the chain combines TRBV6-5 and TRBJ2-3; the D gene cannot be resolved reliably. Sequencing was done on a sample of peripheral blood. The clonotype was recovered from a man aged 60 to 69 with acute or convalescent COVID-19. The bases read TGTGCCAGCTCCTCCCAGGTTACAGATACGCAGTATTTT. This is translated as CASSSQVTDTQYF.